The TCR beta chain under discussion was sequenced for a study of blood T cell repertoires in COVID-19. The data were produced by immunoSEQ multiplex PCR, yet TCRdb's version contains in-frame clones alone and is incomplete. The repertoire holds about 62,000 clones, with around 86% as singletons. V was cut by 0 bases and J by 6 bases, with 6 bases left in between. The CDR3 sequence is 12 residues long. Per germline, CDR1 GTSNPN and CDR2 SVGIG (reference sequence). J is TRBJ2-1 and V is TRBV30; D remains ambiguous. The receptor was isolated from a woman of 80 years or more with acute or convalescent COVID-19. The specimen was peripheral blood. As DNA, the CDR3 is TGTGCCTGGAGTGTAGCAGGCAATGAGCAGTTCTTC. It specifies CAWSVAGNEQFF.